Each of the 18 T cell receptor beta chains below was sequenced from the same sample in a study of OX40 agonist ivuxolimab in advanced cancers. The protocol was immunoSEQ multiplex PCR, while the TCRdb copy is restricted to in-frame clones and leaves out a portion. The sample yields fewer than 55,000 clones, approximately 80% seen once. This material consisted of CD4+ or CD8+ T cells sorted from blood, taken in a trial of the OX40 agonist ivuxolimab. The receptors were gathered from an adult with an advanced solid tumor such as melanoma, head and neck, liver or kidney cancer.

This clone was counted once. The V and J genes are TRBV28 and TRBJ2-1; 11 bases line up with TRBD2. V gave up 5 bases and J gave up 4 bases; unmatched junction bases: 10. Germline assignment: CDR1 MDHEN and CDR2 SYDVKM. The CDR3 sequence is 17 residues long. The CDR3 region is CASSLLAGGPVYNEQFF. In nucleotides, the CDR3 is TGTGCCAGCAGTCTTCTAGCGGGGGGCCCGGTTTACAATGAGCAGTTCTTC.

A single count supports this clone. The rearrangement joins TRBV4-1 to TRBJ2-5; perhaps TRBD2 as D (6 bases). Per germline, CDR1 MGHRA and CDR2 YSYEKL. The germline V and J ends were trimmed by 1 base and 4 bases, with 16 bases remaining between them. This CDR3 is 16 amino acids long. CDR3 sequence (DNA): TGCGCCAGCAGCCAAGGGTTGGGCGGGGATCGAGAGACCCAGTACTTC. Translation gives CASSQGLGGDRETQYF.

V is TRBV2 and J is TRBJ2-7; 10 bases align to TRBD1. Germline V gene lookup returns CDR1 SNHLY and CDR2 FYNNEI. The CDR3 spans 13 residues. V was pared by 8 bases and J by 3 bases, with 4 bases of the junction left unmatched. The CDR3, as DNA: TGTGCCAGCGACCGGGACAGGGGCTACGAGCAGTACTTC. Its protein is CASDRDRGYEQYF.

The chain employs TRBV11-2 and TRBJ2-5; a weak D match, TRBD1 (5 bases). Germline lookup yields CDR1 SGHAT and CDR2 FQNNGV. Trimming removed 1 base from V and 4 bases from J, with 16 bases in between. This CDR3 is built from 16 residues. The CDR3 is CASSLAPDTPGETQYF. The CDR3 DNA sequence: TGTGCCAGCAGCTTAGCCCCGGACACACCAGGAGAGACCCAGTACTTC.

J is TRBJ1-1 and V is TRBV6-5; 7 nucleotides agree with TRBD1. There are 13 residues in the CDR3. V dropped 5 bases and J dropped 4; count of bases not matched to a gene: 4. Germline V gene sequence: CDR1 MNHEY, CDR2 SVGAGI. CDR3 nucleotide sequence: TGTGCCAGCAGTCCTGACAGGGCCACTGAAGCTTTCTTT. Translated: CASSPDRATEAFF.

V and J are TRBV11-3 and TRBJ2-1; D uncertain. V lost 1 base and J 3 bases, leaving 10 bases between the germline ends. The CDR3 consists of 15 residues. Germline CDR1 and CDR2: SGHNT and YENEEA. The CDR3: CASSLGRVVYNEQFF. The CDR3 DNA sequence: TGTGCCAGCAGCTTAGGCCGGGTAGTCTACAATGAGCAGTTCTTC.

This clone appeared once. As DNA, the CDR3 is TGCGCCAGCAGCCTAACAGGGGTCGATACTGAAGCTTTCTTT. Protein sequence: CASSLTGVDTEAFF. This rearrangement joins TRBV5-1 to TRBJ1-1, with TRBD1 matching 7 bases. The ends lost 4 bases at V and 5 bases at J; junction bases unmatched: 8. This CDR3 region has 14 residues. Per the germline V gene, CDR1 is SGHRS and CDR2 is YFSETQ.

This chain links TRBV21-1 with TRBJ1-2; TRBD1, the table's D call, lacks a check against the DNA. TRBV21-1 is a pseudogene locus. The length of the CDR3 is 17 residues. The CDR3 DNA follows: TGTGCCAGCAGCACACCGGGACAGGGGAGTTGGAACTATGGCTACACCTTC. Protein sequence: CASSTPGQGSWNYGYTF.

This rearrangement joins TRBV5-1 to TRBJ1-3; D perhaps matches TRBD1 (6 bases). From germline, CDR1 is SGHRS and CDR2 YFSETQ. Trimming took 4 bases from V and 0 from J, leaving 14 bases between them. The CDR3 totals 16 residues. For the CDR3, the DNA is TGCGCCAGCAGCCTGACAGGTACGAGCTCTGGAAACACCATATATTTT. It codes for CASSLTGTSSGNTIYF.

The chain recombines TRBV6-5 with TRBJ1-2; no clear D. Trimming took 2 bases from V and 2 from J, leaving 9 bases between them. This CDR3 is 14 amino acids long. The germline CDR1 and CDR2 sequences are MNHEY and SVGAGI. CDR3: CASSYDSGNYGYTF. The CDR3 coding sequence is TGTGCCAGCAGTTACGATTCGGGAAACTATGGCTACACCTTC.

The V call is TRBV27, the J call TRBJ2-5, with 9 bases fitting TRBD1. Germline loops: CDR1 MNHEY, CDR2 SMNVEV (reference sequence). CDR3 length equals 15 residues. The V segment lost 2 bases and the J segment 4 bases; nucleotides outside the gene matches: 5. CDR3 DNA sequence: TGTGCCAGCAGTTTAGGGACAGGGAGCGCAGAGACCCAGTACTTC. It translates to CASSLGTGSAETQYF.

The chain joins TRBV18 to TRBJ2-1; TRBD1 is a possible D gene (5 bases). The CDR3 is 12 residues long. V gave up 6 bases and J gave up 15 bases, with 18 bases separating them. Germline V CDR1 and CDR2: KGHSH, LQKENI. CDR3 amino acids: CASSFPGFKVFF. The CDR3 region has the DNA TGTGCCAGCTCCTTTCCAGGGTTTAAAGTGTTCTTC.

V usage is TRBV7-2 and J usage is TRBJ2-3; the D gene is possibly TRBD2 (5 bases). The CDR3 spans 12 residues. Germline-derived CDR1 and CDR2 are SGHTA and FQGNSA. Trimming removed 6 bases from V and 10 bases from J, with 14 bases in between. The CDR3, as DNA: TGTGCCAGCAGAATTCTTGGAGGTGCGCAGTATTTT. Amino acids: CASRILGGAQYF.

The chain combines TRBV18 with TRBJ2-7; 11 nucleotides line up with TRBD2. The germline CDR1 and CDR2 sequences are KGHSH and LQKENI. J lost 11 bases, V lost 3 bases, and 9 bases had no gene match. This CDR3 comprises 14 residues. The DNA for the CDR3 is TGTGCCAGCTCACCGACTAGCGGGACCACGAGCGAGTACTTC. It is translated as CASSPTSGTTSEYF.

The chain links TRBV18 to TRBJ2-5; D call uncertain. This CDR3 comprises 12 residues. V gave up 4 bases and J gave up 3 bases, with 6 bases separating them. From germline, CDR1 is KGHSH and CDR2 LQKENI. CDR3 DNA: TGTGCCAGCTCACTTCGTGAAGAGACCCAGTACTTC. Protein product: CASSLREETQYF.

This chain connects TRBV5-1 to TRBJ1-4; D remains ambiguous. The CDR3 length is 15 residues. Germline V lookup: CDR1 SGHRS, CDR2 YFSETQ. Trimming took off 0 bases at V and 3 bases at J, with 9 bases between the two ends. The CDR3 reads CASSLGRTPNEKLFF. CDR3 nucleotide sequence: TGCGCCAGCAGCTTGGGTCGGACTCCTAATGAAAAACTGTTTTTT.

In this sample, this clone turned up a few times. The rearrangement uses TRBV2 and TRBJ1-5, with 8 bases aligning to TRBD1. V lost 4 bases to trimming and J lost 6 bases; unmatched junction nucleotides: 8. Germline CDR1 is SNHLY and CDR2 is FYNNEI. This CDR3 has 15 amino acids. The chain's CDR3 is CASSGDGQGGQPQHF. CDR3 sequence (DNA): TGTGCCAGCAGTGGGGATGGACAGGGTGGTCAGCCCCAGCATTTT. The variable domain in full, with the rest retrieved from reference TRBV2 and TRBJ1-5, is EPEVTQTPSHQVTQMGQEVILRCVPISNHLYFYWYRQILGQKVEFLVSFYNNEISEKSEIFDDQFSVERPDGSNFTLKIRSTKLEDSAMYFCASSGDGQGGQPQHFGDGTRLSIL.

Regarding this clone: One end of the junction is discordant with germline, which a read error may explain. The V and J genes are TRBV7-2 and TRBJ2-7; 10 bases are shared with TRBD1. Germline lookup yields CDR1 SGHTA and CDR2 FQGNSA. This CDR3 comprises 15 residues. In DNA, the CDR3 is TGCGCCAGCAGCCAAGGGACAGGGGATACCTACGAGCAGTACTTC. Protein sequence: CASSQGTGDTYEQYF.